This T cell receptor beta chain was obtained from a study of PD-L1 blockade in urothelial cancer. Overall study: In about 2014, patients got going on atezolizumab, taking 1,200 mg intravenously every 3 weeks.

Patients' urothelial carcinoma was locally advanced or metastatic. The table came from immunoSEQ multiplex PCR; TCRdb's copy has only in-frame clones and leaves some out. The data show 70,000 or so clones, with 80% to 85% seen just once and about 4.7% held by the top ten. The material was PBMCs, obtained around atezolizumab (anti-PD-L1) treatment. The clonotype comes from a man in his 70s with urothelial cancer.

The CDR3: CASSLGTGTETQYF. The CDR3 nucleotides are TGTGCCAGCAGTTTAGGGACAGGGACAGAGACCCAGTACTTC. This chain links TRBV27 with TRBJ2-5, with 9 positions matching TRBD1. This CDR3 contains 14 residues. CDR1 is MNHEY and CDR2 is SMNVEV in the germline V gene (reference sequence). With 2 bases clipped from V and 4 bases from J, the junction kept 2 bases outside the gene matches.